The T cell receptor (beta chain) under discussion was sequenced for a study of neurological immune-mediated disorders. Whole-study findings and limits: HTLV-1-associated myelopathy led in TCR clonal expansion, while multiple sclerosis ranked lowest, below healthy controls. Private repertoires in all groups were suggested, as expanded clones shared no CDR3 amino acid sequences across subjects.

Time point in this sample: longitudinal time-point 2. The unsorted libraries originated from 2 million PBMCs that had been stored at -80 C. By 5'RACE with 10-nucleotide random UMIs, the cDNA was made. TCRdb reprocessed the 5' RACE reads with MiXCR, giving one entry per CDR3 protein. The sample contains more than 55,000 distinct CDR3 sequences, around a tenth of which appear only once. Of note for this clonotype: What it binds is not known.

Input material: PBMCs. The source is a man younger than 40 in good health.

CDR3 coding DNA: TGTGCCAGCAGCCCAGGGGCGAGCTCCTACAATGAGCAGTTCTTC. Protein sequence: CASSPGASSYNEQFF. The gene calls are TRBV27 and TRBJ2-1; weak D call: TRBD1 (6 bases). The V and J ends lost 6 bases and 0 bases respectively, with 12 bases between them. CDR1 is MNHEY, CDR2 SMNVEV, per germline (reference sequence). The CDR3 loop spans 15 amino acids.